The present entry profiles one TCR beta chain with its context. The CDR3 extends over 17 amino acids. V shed 4 bases and J shed 0 bases, with 14 bases lying between them. Germline assignment: CDR1 SGHRS and CDR2 YFSETQ. In contrast to the negatively isolated CD8+ and CD4+ T cells, TEMRA cells were FACS-enriched. The sample belongs to a study of CD8 T cells in Susac syndrome. RNA amounts of about 0.5 to 1 ug underwent reverse transcription with random hexamers. Using its own MiXCR run on the immunoSEQ multiplex PCR reads, TCRdb lists one record per CDR3 protein. The sample has around 200,000 distinct CDR3 sequences, roughly 94% seen once.

This receptor was obtained from a human donor with Susac syndrome. Sequenced material: CD4+ T cells from PBMCs. The chain carries TRBV5-1 and TRBJ2-6, with D hard to call. CDR3 residues: CASSPVLGNSGANVLTF. CDR3 in DNA: TGCGCCAGCAGCCCCGTCTTGGGGAACTCTGGGGCCAACGTCCTGACTTTC.